This record concerns one T cell receptor beta chain sequence. Only in-frame clones appear in the TCRdb table, and some are missing; sequencing was by immunoSEQ multiplex PCR. This table holds about 1 million clones, about three quarters found once. This sample was taken from a study of shared clonotypes between healthy human individuals. Germline V gives CDR1 SQVTM, CDR2 ANQGSEA. Trimming cost V 0 bases and J 8 bases, with 7 bases left between them. This CDR3 has 11 residues. This rearrangement joins TRBV29-1 to TRBJ1-2; no firm D call. This TCR was sampled from a man between 18 and 35 years old in good health. The sample consisted of memory CD4+ T cells sorted from blood. As for subset: CD45RA-negative fraction. The CDR3 DNA reads as TGCAGCGTTGAAGAAATTGGCGGCTACACCTTC. Protein product: CSVEEIGGYTF.